The source of this T cell receptor (beta chain) is a study of CD8+CD57+ T cells in acquired aplastic anemia (dated by TCRdb to about 2018). For the wider study: Extracted DNA from sorted CD4+ and CD8+ cells averaged approximately 3.4 ug, ranging from roughly 0.2 to 30 ug. Healthy donor samples averaged approximately 10 million reads for CD4+ and 11 million to 12 million for CD8+ cells. Here is what the overall study found, with its caveats: Between patients and healthy controls, no significant difference in CD8+ Simpson's diversity was found (P=0.060). Although roughly 29 CD8+ CDR3 sequences were shared by patients and controls, these sequences appeared highly expressed in patients and within the immunodominant clones of patients.

The CDR3, from cysteine to phenylalanine, totals 17 residues. Kept here is only the CDR3 DNA, which spans 51 bases and is read in frame from base 1. From a lookup of the germline V gene, CDR1 and CDR2 are MGHRA and YSYEKL. V loses 0 bases of germline sequence and J loses 0 bases, and the interval between the two ends is 12 bases. In this study, sorted CD4+ and CD8+ T cells from the blood of healthy subjects and of severe aplastic anemia patients had their TCR repertoires deep-sequenced. Ficoll-Paque density gradient centrifugation was used to isolate peripheral blood mononuclear cells. Before DNA extraction, CD4+ and CD8+ T cells were sorted by FACS or by magnetic beads. TCR beta VDJ combination and CDR3 sequence profiling used genomic DNA as the template. An Illumina HiSeq 2000 was the platform used for TCR repertoire sequencing. Per the original workflow: Repertoire assessment relied on Simpson's diversity index, CDR3 size and DJ length profiles, and TRBV/TRBJ rearrangement plots. The most abundant DNA sequence in the deep sequencing data was defined as the immunodominant clone. CDR3 amino acid sequences were screened for sharing across subjects and were compared with published repertoires and the VDJdb database. In-frame beta chains were kept once TCRdb had trimmed the public reads at Q25 with fastp and called clones with MiXCR. Every distinct CDR3 protein forms one entry, paired with its most common genes and DNA. These V and J calls are TCRdb output, not the study's own analysis. Across this sample there are fewer than 250,000 distinct CDR3 sequences, with approximately 52% seen only once. Clones ranked in the top ten supply approximately 15% of the sample.

There are many counts of this clonotype. The clone's antigen remains unknown. No per-base quality is available; no much larger clone lies one base away. The chain is assembled from TRBV4-1 and TRBJ1-3; too little of a D gene remains to name it. The sequence came from a human donor in good health, serving as a control. Material for sequencing was sorted CD4+, CD8+, or CD8+CD57+ T cells (not recorded which) from PBMCs. This receptor carries the CDR3 CASSQDWQASSGNTIYF. The base sequence is TGCGCCAGCAGCCAAGATTGGCAGGCCAGCTCTGGAAACACCATATATTTT.